This record covers a single T cell receptor (beta chain). These data originate in a study of T cell repertoires in aging, cancer and after chemotherapy. V was clipped by 4 bases and J by 2 bases; unmatched bases: 4. This CDR3 is built from 16 residues. Looked up from germline, CDR1 is MNHEY and CDR2 is SMNVEV (reference sequence). Amplification of TCR beta used genomic DNA extracted from peripheral blood. TRB rearrangements spanning V, D and J were amplified using mixed TRB-A/B primers. TCRdb re-called the multiplex PCR reads through MiXCR, storing one row per CDR3 protein. This table holds approximately 4,900 distinct CDR3 sequences, roughly 51% found once.

The sequencing input was blood. The TCR comes from a human donor in good health. The V gene is TRBV27, the J gene TRBJ2-1, with 11 bases that match TRBD2. CDR3 bases: TGTGCCAGCAGTTCCACGGGACTAGCGGCCTACAATGAGCAGTTCTTC. It translates to CASSSTGLAAYNEQFF.